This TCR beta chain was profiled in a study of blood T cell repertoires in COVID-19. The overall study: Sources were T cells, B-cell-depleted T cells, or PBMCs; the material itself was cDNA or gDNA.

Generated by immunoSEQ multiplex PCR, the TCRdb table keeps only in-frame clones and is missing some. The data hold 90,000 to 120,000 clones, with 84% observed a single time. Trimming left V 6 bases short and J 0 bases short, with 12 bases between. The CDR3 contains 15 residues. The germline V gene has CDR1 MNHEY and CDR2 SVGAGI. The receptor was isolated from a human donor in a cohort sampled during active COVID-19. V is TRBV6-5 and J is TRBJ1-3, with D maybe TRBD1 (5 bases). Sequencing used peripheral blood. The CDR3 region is CASSLGGYSGNTIYF. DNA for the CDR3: TGTGCCAGCAGCCTGGGGGGGTACTCTGGAAACACCATATATTTT.